These T cell receptor beta chains were read from a single sample in a study of blood T cell repertoires in COVID-19. Clones were read by immunoSEQ multiplex PCR, and TCRdb kept only the in-frame ones, dropping some. The sample holds about 200,000 clones, under 90% seen once. The sequencing sample was made of peripheral blood. These TCRs come from a man aged 55-75 years who had recovered from COVID-19. CDR3s include the opening cysteine and the closing phenylalanine or tryptophan. Each record gives: CDR3 protein, CDR3 DNA, clone size, V gene, D gene, CDR3 length, J gene. D genes are given only for firm matches. Where a row states a size, it is once, few, many or the class of an expanded clone; other rows omit it.

CDR3aa: CAVHKFGGSRGNEQFF; CDR3nt: TGTGCCGTACATAAGTTCGGGGGATCCCGAGGCAATGAGCAGTTCTTC; abundance: -; v_gene: TRBV27; d_gene: -; len: 16; j_gene: TRBJ2-1
CDR3aa: CAWRGLAGNTGELFF; CDR3nt: TGTGCCTGGAGGGGACTAGCGGGAAACACCGGGGAGCTGTTTTTT; abundance: -; v_gene: TRBV30; d_gene: TRBD2; len: 15; j_gene: TRBJ2-2
CDR3aa: CASSPPGQGVSPLHF; CDR3nt: TGTGCCAGCTCACCGCCGGGACAGGGAGTCTCACCCCTCCACTTT; abundance: -; v_gene: TRBV18; d_gene: TRBD1; len: 15; j_gene: TRBJ1-6
CDR3aa: CASSPQTGAGNQPQHF; CDR3nt: TGTGCCAGCAGTCCCCAAACAGGGGCTGGAAATCAGCCCCAGCATTTT; abundance: -; v_gene: TRBV25-1; d_gene: TRBD1; len: 16; j_gene: TRBJ1-5
CDR3aa: CASSKGTSGTYNEQFF; CDR3nt: TGTGCCAGCAGCAAAGGGACTAGCGGAACCTACAATGAGCAGTTCTTC; abundance: -; v_gene: TRBV9; d_gene: TRBD2; len: 16; j_gene: TRBJ2-1
CDR3aa: CASTQLDRVNTGELFF; CDR3nt: TGTGCCAGCACCCAACTGGACAGGGTGAACACCGGGGAGCTGTTTTTT; abundance: -; v_gene: TRBV11-2; d_gene: TRBD1; len: 16; j_gene: TRBJ2-2
CDR3aa: CASSLKRAGGSGTGELFF; CDR3nt: TGTGCCAGCAGCTTAAAGCGGGCGGGAGGGAGCGGCACCGGGGAGCTGTTTTTT; abundance: -; v_gene: TRBV7-3; d_gene: TRBD2; len: 18; j_gene: TRBJ2-2
CDR3aa: CASSLARLANEQFF; CDR3nt: TGCGCCAGCAGCTTGGCCCGACTAGCGAATGAGCAGTTCTTC; abundance: -; v_gene: TRBV5-1; d_gene: TRBD2; len: 14; j_gene: TRBJ2-1
CDR3aa: CASSQDLRTGEGYTF; CDR3nt: TGCGCCAGCAGCCAAGATCTTAGGACAGGTGAAGGCTACACCTTC; abundance: -; v_gene: TRBV4-1; d_gene: TRBD1; len: 15; j_gene: TRBJ1-2
CDR3aa: CASSVQGANSPLHF; CDR3nt: TGTGCCAGTAGTGTACAGGGGGCAAATTCACCCCTCCACTTT; abundance: -; v_gene: TRBV19; d_gene: TRBD1; len: 14; j_gene: TRBJ1-6
CDR3aa: CASRIRAGGIPYNSPLHF; CDR3nt: TGTGCCAGCAGGATCAGAGCAGGGGGAATCCCCTATAATTCACCCCTCCACTTT; abundance: -; v_gene: TRBV27; d_gene: TRBD1; len: 18; j_gene: TRBJ1-6
CDR3aa: CAYRGTSGRPKGGEQYF; CDR3nt: TGTGCCTACAGAGGAACTAGCGGGAGGCCGAAGGGAGGCGAGCAGTACTTC; abundance: -; v_gene: TRBV27; d_gene: TRBD2; len: 17; j_gene: TRBJ2-7
CDR3aa: CATSRERDIPRNTQYF; CDR3nt: TGTGCCACCAGCAGAGAGAGAGACATACCCCGAAATACGCAGTATTTT; abundance: -; v_gene: TRBV15; d_gene: -; len: 16; j_gene: TRBJ2-3
CDR3aa: CASSPPLAGRQETQYF; CDR3nt: TGTGCCAGCTCACCACCTCTAGCGGGGCGGCAAGAGACCCAGTACTTC; abundance: -; v_gene: TRBV18; d_gene: TRBD2; len: 16; j_gene: TRBJ2-5
CDR3aa: CASSPWRGPAYEQYF; CDR3nt: TGTGCCAGCTCACCGTGGAGGGGGCCAGCCTACGAGCAGTACTTC; abundance: -; v_gene: TRBV18; d_gene: -; len: 15; j_gene: TRBJ2-7
CDR3aa: CASSLSTGTEQFF; CDR3nt: TGTGCCAGCAGTCTGTCGACAGGGACTGAGCAGTTCTTC; abundance: -; v_gene: TRBV12-3/TRBV12-4; d_gene: TRBD1; len: 13; j_gene: TRBJ2-1
CDR3aa: CASSEFKYSGQGAYGYTF; CDR3nt: TGTGCCAGCAGTGAATTCAAATACTCAGGACAGGGGGCCTATGGCTACACCTTC; abundance: -; v_gene: TRBV25-1; d_gene: TRBD1; len: 18; j_gene: TRBJ1-2
CDR3aa: CASSAIPGSSPLHF; CDR3nt: TGTGCCAGCAGTGCTATCCCTGGGAGTTCACCCCTCCACTTT; abundance: -; v_gene: TRBV6-4; d_gene: -; len: 14; j_gene: TRBJ1-6
CDR3aa: CASSQDGSSVDTQYF; CDR3nt: TGCGCCAGCAGCCAAGATGGGAGTAGCGTAGATACGCAGTATTTT; abundance: -; v_gene: TRBV4-1; d_gene: -; len: 15; j_gene: TRBJ2-3
CDR3aa: CASSPPTSGGALLEQFF; CDR3nt: TGTGCCAGCTCACCACCAACTAGCGGGGGGGCCCTCCTTGAGCAGTTCTTC; abundance: -; v_gene: TRBV18; d_gene: TRBD2; len: 17; j_gene: TRBJ2-1
CDR3aa: CSVEVKMNTEAFF; CDR3nt: TGCAGCGTTGAAGTAAAAATGAACACTGAAGCTTTCTTT; abundance: -; v_gene: TRBV29-1; d_gene: -; len: 13; j_gene: TRBJ1-1
CDR3aa: CASSYDRNYGYTF; CDR3nt: TGTGCCAGCAGTTATGACAGGAACTATGGCTACACCTTC; abundance: -; v_gene: TRBV5-4; d_gene: -; len: 13; j_gene: TRBJ1-2
CDR3aa: CASSVGVVNTGELFF; CDR3nt: TGTGCCAGCAGTGTAGGGGTCGTGAACACCGGGGAGCTGTTTTTT; abundance: -; v_gene: TRBV2; d_gene: -; len: 15; j_gene: TRBJ2-2
CDR3aa: CASSLDDLNNQPQHF; CDR3nt: TGTGCCAGTAGTCTCGACGACTTGAACAATCAGCCCCAGCATTTT; abundance: few; v_gene: TRBV19; d_gene: -; len: 15; j_gene: TRBJ1-5
CDR3aa: CASSIDLSTGKKDGYTF; CDR3nt: TGTGCCAGTAGTATAGACCTATCCACAGGGAAAAAGGATGGCTACACCTTC; abundance: many; v_gene: TRBV19; d_gene: -; len: 17; j_gene: TRBJ1-2
CDR3aa: CASSASKPGQGFHYEQYF; CDR3nt: TGTGCCAGCAGCGCCAGTAAGCCGGGACAAGGGTTCCACTACGAGCAGTACTTC; abundance: once; v_gene: TRBV9; d_gene: -; len: 18; j_gene: TRBJ2-7
CDR3aa: CASSQVKGINTEAFF; CDR3nt: TGCGCCAGCAGCCAAGTAAAGGGGATTAACACTGAAGCTTTCTTT; abundance: -; v_gene: TRBV4-1; d_gene: -; len: 15; j_gene: TRBJ1-1
CDR3aa: CASSSNYGYTF; CDR3nt: TGTGCCAGCAGTTCGAACTATGGCTACACCTTC; abundance: -; v_gene: TRBV28; d_gene: -; len: 11; j_gene: TRBJ1-2
CDR3aa: CASRWTGGDGYTF; CDR3nt: TGTGCCAGCAGATGGACAGGGGGGGATGGCTACACCTTC; abundance: -; v_gene: TRBV2; d_gene: TRBD1; len: 13; j_gene: TRBJ1-2
CDR3aa: CASSIVAGVVETQYF; CDR3nt: TGTGCCAGCAGTATCGTAGCGGGAGTGGTGGAGACCCAGTACTTC; abundance: once; v_gene: TRBV28; d_gene: TRBD2; len: 15; j_gene: TRBJ2-5
CDR3aa: CASSQSGRVYEQYF; CDR3nt: TGCGCCAGCAGCCAGAGCGGGAGAGTCTACGAGCAGTACTTC; abundance: once; v_gene: TRBV4-3; d_gene: TRBD2; len: 14; j_gene: TRBJ2-7
CDR3aa: CASSSQGGGLAVYGQYF; CDR3nt: TGTGCCAGCAGCTCGCAGGGGGGAGGACTAGCGGTCTATGGGCAGTACTTC; abundance: -; v_gene: TRBV7-8; d_gene: TRBD2; len: 17; j_gene: TRBJ2-7
CDR3aa: CASSLNRDSGEQYF; CDR3nt: TGTGCCAGCAGCTTGAACCGGGACAGCGGTGAGCAGTACTTC; abundance: once; v_gene: TRBV7-9; d_gene: TRBD1; len: 14; j_gene: TRBJ2-7
CDR3aa: CASSLHRGLQPQHF; CDR3nt: TGTGCCAGTAGTCTCCACAGGGGGCTACAGCCCCAGCATTTT; abundance: -; v_gene: TRBV19; d_gene: TRBD1; len: 14; j_gene: TRBJ1-5
CDR3aa: CASSKRDIRNSPLHF; CDR3nt: TGTGCCAGTAGTAAAAGGGACATACGGAATTCACCCCTCCACTTT; abundance: -; v_gene: TRBV19; d_gene: -; len: 15; j_gene: TRBJ1-6
CDR3aa: CASSPGQGQGYTF; CDR3nt: TGCGCCAGCAGCCCCGGACAGGGGCAGGGCTACACCTTC; abundance: -; v_gene: TRBV5-1; d_gene: TRBD1; len: 13; j_gene: TRBJ1-2
CDR3aa: CASSQAGDHYGYTF; CDR3nt: TGCGCCAGCAGCCAAGCAGGGGATCACTATGGCTACACCTTC; abundance: -; v_gene: TRBV4-1; d_gene: -; len: 14; j_gene: TRBJ1-2
CDR3aa: CASSYSPAGPEQYF; CDR3nt: TGTGCCAGCAGTTACAGTCCGGCAGGGCCCGAGCAGTACTTC; abundance: -; v_gene: TRBV6-2/TRBV6-3; d_gene: -; len: 14; j_gene: TRBJ2-7
CDR3aa: CASSSGVRFNTEAFF; CDR3nt: TGTGCCAGCAGCTCCGGGGTGAGGTTTAACACTGAAGCTTTCTTT; abundance: -; v_gene: TRBV5-4; d_gene: -; len: 15; j_gene: TRBJ1-1
CDR3aa: CASTVAGAGNTIYF; CDR3nt: TGTGCCAGCACGGTCGCCGGGGCTGGAAACACCATATATTTT; abundance: -; v_gene: TRBV28; d_gene: -; len: 14; j_gene: TRBJ1-3
CDR3aa: CASSHRGAYEQYF; CDR3nt: TGTGCCAGCAGCCACCGCGGGGCCTACGAGCAGTACTTC; abundance: -; v_gene: TRBV3-1/TRBV3-2; d_gene: -; len: 13; j_gene: TRBJ2-7
CDR3aa: CASSQGDRDTEAFF; CDR3nt: TGCGCCAGCAGCCAAGGTGACAGGGATACTGAAGCTTTCTTT; abundance: -; v_gene: TRBV4-1; d_gene: TRBD1; len: 14; j_gene: TRBJ1-1
CDR3aa: CASSVGNSGGETQYF; CDR3nt: TGTGCCAGCAGCGTAGGTAATAGCGGAGGGGAGACCCAGTACTTC; abundance: -; v_gene: TRBV9; d_gene: -; len: 15; j_gene: TRBJ2-5